These 25 T cell receptor beta chains originate from one sample sequenced in a study of PD-1 and CTLA-4 blockade in melanoma. The method was immunoSEQ multiplex PCR; TCRdb's version includes in-frame clones alone and lacks a portion of them. Among about 16,000 clones listed, 70% were seen once. This specimen consisted of CD8+ T cells from peripheral blood, obtained from a patient given anti-PD-1 treatment. These receptors were obtained from a human donor with melanoma.

This clone was seen more than once but under ten times. The chain joins TRBV12-3 or TRBV12-4 to TRBJ1-2, with D perhaps TRBD1 (6 bases). CDR3 length equals 13 residues. V was trimmed by 6 bases and J by 3 bases, leaving 11 bases between them. The DNA of the CDR3 is TGTGCCAGCAGAGGACAGCGGGACTATGGCTACACCTTC. This codes for CASRGQRDYGYTF.

This clone was detected only a few times. Compared with germline, one end of the junction differs, possibly owing to a read error. V and J are TRBV6-6 and TRBJ2-7; D gene ambiguous. The length of the CDR3 is 13 residues. The germline gives CDR1 MNHNY, CDR2 SVGAGI (reference sequence). CDR3 bases: TGTGCCAGCACCACCGGAAGTCGCGTCAACTGGGACTTC. Translated, it gives CASTTGSRVNWDF.

The CDR3 DNA sequence: TGCGCCAGCAGCCCCGGCGGCTGGGGGACTGAAGCTTTCTTT. This gives the protein CASSPGGWGTEAFF. This chain uses TRBV4-1 with TRBJ1-1, with D tentatively TRBD1 (5 bases). CDR1 MGHRA and CDR2 YSYEKL come from the germline V gene. This CDR3 has 14 amino acids. V was cut by 4 bases and J by 5 bases, with 14 bases left in between.

The CDR3 loop reads CASSWTSGNTNEQYF. Here the CDR3 DNA reads TGCGCCAGCAGCTGGACTAGCGGGAACACTAATGAGCAGTACTTC. This chain joins TRBV5-1 and TRBJ2-7, with TRBD2 identical over 12 bases. The V gene's germline CDR1 is SGHRS and CDR2 YFSETQ. The ends lost 3 bases at V and 7 bases at J; junction bases unmatched: 8. The CDR3 spans 15 residues.

The chain links TRBV5-4 to TRBJ1-2; 7 positions agree with TRBD1. Trimming cost V 4 bases and J 4 bases; bases outside gene matches: 13. This CDR3 has 16 amino acids. Per germline, CDR1 SGHNT and CDR2 YYREEE (reference sequence). Written as DNA, the CDR3 is TGTGCCAGCAGCACGTACCCCTTCGGGACAGTCTATGGCTACACCTTC. This gives the protein CASSTYPFGTVYGYTF.

The chain couples TRBV7-6 to TRBJ1-1; possible D gene TRBD1, 5 bases. This CDR3 has 15 residues. The ends were cut back, 2 bases at V and 3 bases at J, with 13 bases in the middle. The V gene's germline CDR1 is SGHVS and CDR2 FNYEAQ. The CDR3 loop is CASSLLGGEDTEAFF. In DNA, the CDR3 is TGTGCCAGCAGCTTACTGGGGGGAGAGGACACTGAAGCTTTCTTT.

In its sample, this clone was seen once. The rearrangement links TRBV10-3 to TRBJ2-7; D may correspond to TRBD1 or TRBD2 (5 bases each). Germline V lookup: CDR1 ENHRY, CDR2 SYGVKD. V lost 7 bases to trimming and J lost 2 bases, with 12 bases between them. The CDR3 sequence is 13 residues long. CDR3: CAIKGTDTYEQYF. In nucleotides, the CDR3 is TGTGCCATCAAAGGGACGGACACCTACGAGCAGTACTTC.

The sample holds a few counts of this clone. This chain joins TRBV27 and TRBJ1-4; D is undetermined. Trimming left V 8 bases short and J 2 bases short, with 15 bases between. The CDR3 loop spans 15 amino acids. Germline-derived CDR1 and CDR2 are MNHEY and SMNVEV (reference sequence). As DNA, the CDR3 is TGTGCCAGCCACCCGGGTGCCCACACTAATGAAAAACTGTTTTTT. Translation gives CASHPGAHTNEKLFF.

Comments on this clone: A read error may produce the germline difference seen at one junction end. This chain connects TRBV14 to TRBJ2-7; D is possibly TRBD1 (6 bases). CDR3 length: 13 amino acids. Germline V CDR1 and CDR2: SGHDN, FVKESK. The CDR3 DNA follows: TGTGCCAGCAGCCAAGATCCGACAGGTGGGTCGGACTTC. Translated: CASSQDPTGGSDF.

The chain employs TRBV10-3 and TRBJ1-2; 7 bases fit TRBD1. The CDR3 spans 16 residues. Germline V gives CDR1 ENHRY, CDR2 SYGVKD. Unmatched junction bases numbered 9, after V lost 0 bases and J lost 5 bases. CDR3 loop: CAISESGTDDLYGYTF. In DNA, the CDR3 is TGTGCCATCAGTGAGTCAGGGACAGACGATTTGTATGGCTACACCTTC.

V usage is TRBV5-1 and J usage is TRBJ2-1, with 7 bases that match TRBD2. From germline, CDR1 is SGHRS and CDR2 YFSETQ. Trimming took 2 bases from V and 10 from J; bases not matched to a gene: 12. CDR3 size: 15 residues. CDR3 coding DNA: TGCGCCAGCAGCTTTCGCCCTTCTGGGCGGGAGGAGCAGTTCTTC. It codes for CASSFRPSGREEQFF.

The genes are TRBV6-6 and TRBJ2-3, with D uncertain. This CDR3 contains 15 residues. V was clipped by 2 bases and J by 5 bases, with 14 bases between them. Per the germline V gene, CDR1 is MNHNY and CDR2 is SVGAGI (reference sequence). CDR3 in DNA: TGTGCCAGCAGTTACCTCGGCCTGCTTGAAGATACGCAGTATTTT. As protein: CASSYLGLLEDTQYF.

The genes are TRBV13 and TRBJ1-5; D is ambiguous. CDR1 and CDR2 from the germline V gene are PRHDT and FYEKMQ (reference sequence). The ends were cut back, 0 bases at V and 3 bases at J, with 6 bases in the middle. The CDR3 length is 14 residues. The CDR3 DNA is TGTGCCAGCAGCTTAGGCAGTCTCAATCAGCCCCAGCATTTT. Translating it yields CASSLGSLNQPQHF.

The chain is built from TRBV10-1 and TRBJ2-2; D is unclear. Germline V CDR1 and CDR2: WNHNN, SYGVQD (reference sequence). Trimming shortened V by 4 bases and J by 3 bases, and 6 bases separated the two germline ends. This CDR3 is 13 amino acids long. CDR3 in amino acids: CASSAWDTGELFF. The DNA for the CDR3 is TGCGCCAGCAGTGCCTGGGACACCGGGGAGCTGTTTTTT.

In this sample, this clone turned up once. This chain links TRBV19 with TRBJ2-2; 7 bases agree with TRBD2. There are 17 residues in the CDR3. Germline-derived CDR1 and CDR2 are LNHDA and SQIVND (reference sequence). V lost 1 base to trimming and J lost 3 bases; unmatched junction nucleotides: 8. The CDR3 loop is CASSIVASGTYTGELFF. The CDR3 DNA reads as TGTGCCAGTAGTATAGTTGCGAGCGGGACCTACACCGGGGAGCTGTTTTTT.

The V and J genes are TRBV3-1 (or the pseudogene TRBV3-2) and TRBJ2-7; 9 bases map to TRBD2. The CDR3 has 15 amino acids. J was trimmed by 2 bases and V by 1 base; bases with no gene match: 3. Germline V CDR1 and CDR2: LGHDT, YNNKEL (reference sequence). The CDR3 loop reads CASSQGLAATYEQYF. CDR3 nucleotide sequence: TGTGCCAGCAGCCAAGGACTAGCGGCAACCTACGAGCAGTACTTC.

The gene calls are TRBV6-5 and TRBJ2-1, with D unresolved. Trimming removed 6 bases at V and 7 bases at J, with 13 bases between. CDR3 length: 13 residues. Looked up from germline, CDR1 is MNHEY and CDR2 is SVGAGI. CDR3 sequence reads: CASSSPTGNEQFF. The CDR3 DNA sequence: TGTGCCAGCAGCTCCCCCACTGGGAATGAGCAGTTCTTC.

The chain uses TRBV6-5 and TRBJ1-6; D unresolved. CDR1 is MNHEY, CDR2 SVGAGI, per germline. V lost 4 bases to trimming and J lost 0 bases, with 10 bases between them. This CDR3 contains 16 residues. In DNA form, the CDR3 reads TGTGCCAGCAGTTCCGACGAAAGCTCCTATAATTCACCCCTCCACTTT. Amino acids: CASSSDESSYNSPLHF.

Points on this clone: The germline gene is not matched at one end of the junction; a read error may be the cause. The rearrangement links TRBV4-1 to TRBJ1-6; D not resolved. This CDR3 contains 14 residues. Germline V gene sequence: CDR1 MGHRA, CDR2 YSYEKL. The CDR3 DNA reads as TGCGCCAGCAACCAAGAGGGCGGGAATTCACCCCTCCACTTT. Amino acid sequence: CASNQEGGNSPLHF.

The table lists this clone with a count of one. The CDR3 region is CASSSGWGGALEGYTF. CDR3 bases: TGTGCCAGCAGCTCGGGATGGGGGGGCGCTCTCGAAGGCTACACCTTC. This sequence joins TRBV7-8 and TRBJ1-2, with D maybe TRBD1 (6 bases). CDR1 and CDR2 from the germline V gene are SGHVS and FQNEAQ. The CDR3 is 16 residues long. Trimming pared 4 bases from V and 8 bases from J, leaving 23 bases between. Based on the CDR3 plus reference TRBV7-8 and TRBJ1-2, the full variable domain is GAGVSQSPRYKVAKRGQDVALRCDPISGHVSLFWYQQALGQGPEFLTYFQNEAQLDKSGLPSDRFFAERPEGSVSTLKIQRTQQEDSAVYLCASSSGWGGALEGYTFGSGTRLTVV.

The rearrangement joins TRBV6-5 to TRBJ2-1; the match to TRBD2 covers 9 bases. The germline V gene has CDR1 MNHEY and CDR2 SVGAGI. Losses at the gene ends were 0 bases for V and 6 bases for J; bases not matched to a gene: 3. This CDR3 has 15 residues. CDR3 nucleotides: TGTGCCAGCAGTTACTCGACTAGCGGTCTCAATGAGCAGTTCTTC. It translates to CASSYSTSGLNEQFF.

This chain uses TRBV7-9 with TRBJ2-7; 8 bases agree with TRBD1. The CDR3 length is 14 residues. The V gene's germline CDR1 is SEHNR and CDR2 FQNEAQ (reference sequence). Unmatched junction bases numbered 8, after V lost 5 bases and J lost 5 bases. CDR3 sequence: CASSQSTGDDEQYF. Written as DNA, the CDR3 is TGTGCCAGCAGCCAATCGACAGGGGACGACGAGCAGTACTTC.

This chain uses TRBV5-4 with TRBJ1-5; maybe TRBD1 (6 bases). The germline CDR1 and CDR2 sequences are SGHNT and YYREEE (reference sequence). Trimming pared 0 bases from V and 5 bases from J, leaving 12 bases between. This CDR3 has 15 residues. The CDR3 bases are TGTGCCAGCAGCTTGGCCCCGGCAGGGGATCAGCCCCAGCATTTT. This gives the protein CASSLAPAGDQPQHF.

This clone has just one count. The V and J genes are TRBV19 and TRBJ2-7, with a tentative D call TRBD1 (6 bases). This CDR3 spans 15 amino acids. From germline, CDR1 is LNHDA and CDR2 SQIVND (reference sequence). V was shortened by 5 bases and J by 2 bases, with 16 bases between the two germline ends. The CDR3 loop is CASSYSTGITYEQYF. CDR3 coding DNA: TGTGCCAGTAGTTACTCGACAGGAATAACCTACGAGCAGTACTTC.

The rearrangement links TRBV29-1 to TRBJ1-1, with D tentatively TRBD1 (5 bases). Per the germline V gene, CDR1 is SQVTM and CDR2 is ANQGSEA. V was clipped by 3 bases and J by 6 bases, with 17 bases between them. The CDR3 runs to 14 residues. The CDR3 loop reads CSVDWDGELAEAFF. The CDR3 DNA reads TGCAGCGTTGATTGGGACGGAGAACTTGCTGAAGCTTTCTTT. The full variable domain, rest sourced from reference TRBV29-1 and TRBJ1-1, is SAVISQKPSRDICQRGTSLTIQCQVDSQVTMMFWYRQQPGQSLTLIATANQGSEATYESGFVIDKFPISRPNLTFSTLTVSNMSPEDSSIYLCSVDWDGELAEAFFGQGTRLTVV.